Reported below is one TCR beta chain. Antigen unknown. The data are from a study of cytomegalovirus exposure and HLA in healthy donors. General study findings and limits: Sequencing likely generated an artifact that appeared as a cluster of highly shared sequence variants. According to an earlier analysis, most TCR beta V segments yielded productive rearrangements about 87% or about 30% of the time. In a later analysis, at a false discovery rate of 0.05, some 17,000 TCR beta sequences were associated with HLA alleles. The number of N-insertions in an Asian-associated ancestry cluster was reportedly below the roughly 700-donor mean in a later analysis.

The CDR3 sequence is 16 residues long. Germline V lookup: CDR1 SGHNT, CDR2 YYREEE (reference sequence). Trimming took 3 bases from V and 1 from J; bases not matched to a gene: 6. The PCR made use of 60 Vbeta and 13 Jbeta primers. Measured with immunoSEQ multiplex PCR; TCRdb has only the in-frame clones, and not every one. The sample has about 130,000 clones, roughly four fifths seen once. J is TRBJ1-4 and V is TRBV5-4; 7 bases fit TRBD1. The clonotype originates from a male donor in good health and CMV-seronegative. The sample consisted of PBMCs. The CDR3 DNA reads TGTGCCAGCAGCTCCAGACAGGGAAGAACTAATGAAAAACTGTTTTTT. Its translation: CASSSRQGRTNEKLFF.